This TCR beta chain was observed in a study of blood T cell repertoires in COVID-19. At the level of the study: The analysed material was cDNA or gDNA that came from T cells, B-cell-depleted T cells, or PBMCs.

Seattle participants joined during active infection and were tracked over time. Per the study methods: Scientists estimated how many nucleated cells there were by amplifying reference gene primers. The repertoire was sequenced with immunoSEQ multiplex PCR; TCRdb's copy has only in-frame clones and lacks some. That table gives V, J and clone size, and the DNA gave D and trimming. The top ten hold about 8% of the sample, which has approximately 140,000 clones, 70% to 90% seen once. This clone was seen only once. Germline values: CDR1 LGHDT, CDR2 YNNKEL (reference sequence). This CDR3 comprises 15 residues. The junction had 5 bases not matched to a gene; V was cut back by 2 bases and J by 1 base.

J is TRBJ2-7 and V is TRBV3-1 (or the pseudogene TRBV3-2), with 7 bases that match TRBD1. Sequencing input: peripheral blood. This clonotype originated in an older woman with COVID-19, enrolled during active disease. Written as DNA, the CDR3 is TGTGCCAGCAGCCAAACAGGGGCAGTTTCCTACGAGCAGTACTTC. It codes for CASSQTGAVSYEQYF.